One and the same sample provided the 9 T cell receptor beta chains below, sequenced in a study of cytomegalovirus exposure and HLA in healthy donors. This table comes from immunoSEQ multiplex PCR, and its TCRdb copy is limited to in-frame clones, with some not included. The profile shows around 200,000 clones, 70% to 90% of them singletons. Sequencing was performed on PBMCs. Every receptor here comes from a woman aged 18 to 35 in good health and CMV-seronegative.

This chain uses TRBV7-2 with TRBJ2-1; 13 bases map to TRBD2. V was clipped by 5 bases and J by 2 bases; unmatched bases: 0. This CDR3 has 15 amino acids. From germline, CDR1 is SGHTA and CDR2 FQGNSA. DNA for the CDR3: TGTGCCAGCAGCGGGACTAGCGGGACCTACAATGAGCAGTTCTTC. This translates into CASSGTSGTYNEQFF.

This chain joins TRBV28 and TRBJ2-5, with 8 positions matching TRBD2. This CDR3 has 15 residues. Germline trimming cut 5 bases from V and 5 bases from J; bases unmatched to any gene: 10. CDR1 is MDHEN and CDR2 is SYDVKM in the germline V gene. CDR3 protein: CASSGGTRGLETQYF. Here the CDR3 DNA reads TGTGCCAGCAGTGGGGGGACTAGGGGGTTGGAGACCCAGTACTTC.

This rearrangement joins TRBV6-5 to TRBJ1-1; no clear D gene. Germline V gives CDR1 MNHEY, CDR2 SVGAGI. The ends were cut back, 8 bases at V and 2 bases at J, with 9 bases in the middle. The CDR3 covers 12 residues. The chain's CDR3 is CASYRYNTEAFF. In DNA form, the CDR3 reads TGTGCCAGCTACAGATACAACACTGAAGCTTTCTTT.

This clone was counted between two and nine times. This CDR3 reads CASSQPLTSGLYEQYF. The CDR3 nucleotides are TGTGCCAGCAGCCAACCGTTAACTAGCGGGCTCTACGAGCAGTACTTC. This sequence joins TRBV14 and TRBJ2-7; 9 nucleotides match TRBD2. CDR3 length: 16 residues. Per the germline V gene, CDR1 is SGHDN and CDR2 is FVKESK. The ends lost 2 bases at V and 3 bases at J; junction bases unmatched: 8.

The V call is TRBV28, the J call TRBJ2-5; 11 nucleotides agree with TRBD2. This CDR3 is 19 amino acids long. CDR1 and CDR2 (germline): MDHEN, SYDVKM. The trim removed 5 bases at V and 2 bases at J, leaving 16 bases unmatched. The CDR3 coding sequence is TGTGCCAGCAGTGCCCACACGACTAGCGGGACGGGGTTACAAGAGACCCAGTACTTC. Translated: CASSAHTTSGTGLQETQYF.

This sequence joins TRBV28 and TRBJ1-5; possibly TRBD1 for D (5 bases). The germline CDR1 and CDR2 sequences are MDHEN and SYDVKM. Trimming left V 6 bases short and J 6 bases short, with 18 bases between. The CDR3 extends over 15 amino acids. CDR3 nucleotides: TGTGCCAGCAGACCTCCGGGGGGACTTGGTCAGCCCCAGCATTTT. Its translation: CASRPPGGLGQPQHF.

This chain uses TRBV4-3 with TRBJ2-1; D not certain. This CDR3 contains 16 residues. Germline CDR1 is LGHNA and CDR2 is YSLEER. V was pared by 1 base and J by 4 bases, with 14 bases between. The CDR3: CASSQVSGGDYNEQFF. CDR3 DNA sequence: TGCGCCAGCAGCCAAGTGTCGGGTGGCGATTACAATGAGCAGTTCTTC.

The chain uses TRBV15 and TRBJ2-1; 10 bases map to TRBD1. The V segment lost 5 bases and the J segment 7 bases; nucleotides outside the gene matches: 2. Germline V lookup: CDR1 LNHNV, CDR2 YYDKDF (reference sequence). This CDR3 has 13 residues. CDR3 nucleotide sequence: TGTGCCACCAGCCGGACAGGGGGGAATGAGCAGTTCTTC. Translating gives CATSRTGGNEQFF.

CDR3 sequence (DNA): TGTGCCAGCAGTGGGGGCGGGACAGGGGGCGACGAGCAGTACTTC. The encoded protein is CASSGGGTGGDEQYF. This rearrangement joins TRBV13 to TRBJ2-7, with 12 bases aligning to TRBD1. CDR3 length: 15 residues. V was clipped by 6 bases and J by 5 bases; unmatched bases: 8. Germline V gene data show CDR1 as PRHDT and CDR2 as FYEKMQ (reference sequence).